These 20 T cell receptor beta chains originate from one sample sequenced in a study of cytomegalovirus exposure and HLA in healthy donors (dated 2017 in TCRdb). The method behind the library was the immunoSEQ multiplex PCR assay. The multiplex PCR relied on a mix of 60 forward primers for TCR Vbeta segments and 13 reverse primers for TCR Jbeta segments. Drawn from immuneACCESS, this table holds only the in-frame rearrangements with V and J called that TCRdb kept. Clones are partly lost; checked studies trace under half to an unresolved V gene and leave the rest unexplained. This sample's table lists around 80,000 clones. Of the sample, over 4.5% falls within the top ten clones. Material for sequencing was PBMCs. All receptors come from a man between 35 and 55 years old in good health and CMV-seronegative.

CDR3 amino acids: CASSLSPTTRPWFF. In DNA, the CDR3 is TGTGCCAGCAGTTTATCACCTACGACTCGACCGTGGTTCTTC. This chain joins TRBV27 and TRBJ2-1; unclear D gene. The V end was cut by 0 bases, the J end by 15 bases, with 18 bases between. Germline loops: CDR1 MNHEY, CDR2 SMNVEV (reference sequence). This CDR3 is built from 14 residues.

The chain has TRBV29-1 and TRBJ2-7, with 7 bases matching TRBD1. Germline CDR1 is SQVTM and CDR2 is ANQGSEA. V lost 3 bases, J lost 1 base, and 3 bases stayed unmatched. This CDR3 is 13 amino acids long. CDR3 DNA sequence: TGCAGCGTTGAGGACAGGAGTTCCTACGAGCAGTACTTC. Amino acids: CSVEDRSSYEQYF.

The chain carries TRBV11-2 and TRBJ2-7; 9 bases fit TRBD1. V lost 4 bases to trimming and J lost 4 bases; unmatched junction nucleotides: 5. Per germline, CDR1 SGHAT and CDR2 FQNNGV. CDR3 length equals 14 residues. In nucleotides, the CDR3 is TGTGCCAGCAGCTCGGGACAGGGTTCTTACGAGCAGTACTTC. Translation gives CASSSGQGSYEQYF.

The rearrangement links TRBV29-1 to TRBJ2-1; 10 bases line up with TRBD2. J gave up 6 bases and V 4 bases, and 6 bases lay outside the gene matches. From germline, CDR1 is SQVTM and CDR2 ANQGSEA. The CDR3 runs 14 residues. CDR3 nucleotide sequence: TGCAGCGTTGGGGTTAGCGGGAGGATCAATGAGCAGTTCTTC. Encoded protein: CSVGVSGRINEQFF.

In DNA, the CDR3 is TGTGCCAGCAGCCACAGGATGATGGGCTACACCTTC. This codes for CASSHRMMGYTF. V and J are TRBV7-2 and TRBJ1-2; TRBD1 might be the D (5 bases). Trimming pared 5 bases from V and 8 bases from J, leaving 12 bases between. Germline-derived CDR1 and CDR2 are SGHTA and FQGNSA. This CDR3 has 12 residues.

This chain uses TRBV11-2 with TRBJ2-2; D possibly corresponds to TRBD2 (6 bases). V was shortened by 4 bases and J by 9 bases, with 30 bases between the two germline ends. Germline V gives CDR1 SGHAT, CDR2 FQNNGV. The CDR3 totals 19 residues. CDR3 protein: CASSWVRDSYSRLGRELFF. CDR3 DNA: TGTGCCAGCAGCTGGGTCCGGGACTCTTATAGCCGTTTAGGCCGGGAGCTGTTTTTT. Full variable domain (rest looked up from reference TRBV11-2 and TRBJ2-2): EAGVAQSPRYKIIEKRQSVAFWCNPISGHATLYWYQQILGQGPKLLIQFQNNGVVDDSQLPKDRFSAERLKGVDSTLKIQPAKLEDSAVYLCASSWVRDSYSRLGRELFFGEGSRLTVL.

This chain connects TRBV28 to TRBJ2-3; D is perhaps TRBD1 (6 bases). The CDR3 loop spans 13 amino acids. CDR1 is MDHEN, CDR2 SYDVKM, per germline. Trimming removed 6 bases from V and 2 bases from J, with 9 bases in between. CDR3 in amino acids: CASRGGSTDTQYF. CDR3 nucleotides: TGTGCCAGCAGAGGGGGTTCCACAGATACGCAGTATTTT.

V gene TRBV4-2 combines with J gene TRBJ2-3; 9 positions agree with TRBD2. The germline V gene has CDR1 LGHNA and CDR2 YNFKEQ. V lost 1 base, J lost 0 bases, and 2 bases stayed unmatched. The CDR3 is 16 residues long. This chain's CDR3 is CASSQGLAVSTDTQYF. CDR3 DNA sequence: TGTGCCAGCAGCCAAGGACTAGCGGTCAGCACAGATACGCAGTATTTT.

V is TRBV11-2 and J is TRBJ2-5; D is ambiguous. Germline V gives CDR1 SGHAT, CDR2 FQNNGV. The CDR3 covers 16 residues. V was pared by 0 bases and J by 2 bases, with 13 bases between. CDR3 protein: CASSLDLSSTQETQYF. The CDR3 DNA reads TGTGCCAGCAGCTTAGATTTGTCGAGCACTCAAGAGACCCAGTACTTC.

The chain has TRBV4-3 and TRBJ1-2, with 8 bases matching TRBD1. Trimming at V came to 4 bases and at J to 6 bases, leaving 4 bases not matched to a gene. The CDR3 has 13 residues. The V gene's germline CDR1 is LGHNA and CDR2 YSLEER. The CDR3 loop is CASSPTGVDGYTF. CDR3 in DNA: TGCGCCAGCAGCCCGACAGGGGTAGATGGCTACACCTTC.

This chain links TRBV30 with TRBJ1-2; D gene unclear. V dropped 6 bases and J dropped 2 bases, with 4 bases sitting between them. Per the germline V gene, CDR1 is GTSNPN and CDR2 is SVGIG (reference sequence). CDR3 length equals 10 residues. The CDR3 DNA sequence: TGTGCCTGCGGGAACTATGGCTACACCTTC. Residues: CACGNYGYTF.

The gene calls are TRBV15 and TRBJ1-5; possible D gene TRBD1, 6 bases. CDR1 LNHNV and CDR2 YYDKDF come from the germline V gene (reference sequence). The CDR3 runs 14 residues. The V and J ends lost 0 bases and 7 bases respectively, with 10 bases between them. CDR3: CATSRDFGGQPQHF. Here the CDR3 DNA reads TGTGCCACCAGCAGAGATTTTGGGGGCCAGCCCCAGCATTTT.

V gene TRBV7-2 combines with J gene TRBJ2-5; 9 bases match TRBD2. This CDR3 spans 14 amino acids. The germline V gene has CDR1 SGHTA and CDR2 FQGNSA. V was pared by 5 bases and J by 3 bases, with 4 bases of the junction left unmatched. CDR3: CASSSSGRKETQYF. CDR3 in DNA: TGTGCCAGCAGCAGTAGCGGGAGAAAAGAGACCCAGTACTTC.

The CDR3 region has the DNA TGTGCCAGCAGCAGTTTGCACGAGCAGTACTTC. Translating gives CASSSLHEQYF. The chain links TRBV28 to TRBJ2-7; D unresolved. V was trimmed by 6 bases and J by 5 bases, leaving 8 bases between them. This CDR3 is built from 11 residues. CDR1 is MDHEN and CDR2 is SYDVKM in the germline V gene.

The chain joins TRBV9 to TRBJ2-3; D is undetermined. The V and J ends lost 4 bases and 12 bases respectively, with 12 bases between them. Germline assignment: CDR1 SGDLS and CDR2 YYNGEE. The CDR3 is made up of 11 amino acids. The CDR3 spells CASSQQETQYF. In nucleotides, the CDR3 is TGTGCCAGCAGCCAGCAGGAAACCCAGTATTTT. The variable domain in full, completed from reference TRBV9 and TRBJ2-3, reads DSGVTQTPKHLITATGQRVTLRCSPRSGDLSVYWYQQSLDQGLQFLIQYYNGEERAKGNILERFSAQQFPDLHSELNLSSLELGDSALYFCASSQQETQYFGPGTRLTVL.

V is TRBV7-6 and J is TRBJ2-7; 7 bases line up with TRBD2. Germline lookup yields CDR1 SGHVS and CDR2 FNYEAQ. V shed 4 bases and J 2 bases; nucleotides not matched to a gene: 14. The CDR3 spans 17 residues. CDR3 protein: CASSSTGRAGVPYEQYF. CDR3 DNA: TGTGCCAGCAGCTCCACAGGCCGGGCGGGGGTCCCCTACGAGCAGTACTTC.

CDR3 sequence reads: CSGALGPLSSYGYTF. The CDR3 DNA follows: TGCAGCGGGGCACTGGGGCCGCTTTCTTCTTATGGCTACACCTTC. V and J are TRBV29-1 and TRBJ1-2, with a weak D call TRBD1 (5 bases). Germline V gene data show CDR1 as SQVTM and CDR2 as ANQGSEA. V was clipped by 7 bases and J by 5 bases, with 23 bases between them. The CDR3 totals 15 residues. Using reference TRBV29-1 and TRBJ1-2 for the parts outside the CDR3, the full variable domain is SAVISQKPSRDICQRGTSLTIQCQVDSQVTMMFWYRQQPGQSLTLIATANQGSEATYESGFVIDKFPISRPNLTFSTLTVSNMSPEDSSIYLCSGALGPLSSYGYTFGSGTRLTVV.

This rearrangement joins TRBV30 to TRBJ1-4; D gene ambiguous. The CDR3 runs to 14 residues. Germline V CDR1 and CDR2: GTSNPN, SVGIG (reference sequence). Trimming removed 7 bases at V and 4 bases at J, with 16 bases between. The CDR3 sequence: CAYLLRHGNEKLFF. As DNA, the CDR3 is TGTGCCTACCTCCTCCGACACGGTAATGAAAAACTGTTTTTT.

The chain is built from TRBV7-9 and TRBJ1-2, with D maybe TRBD1 (5 bases). Germline-derived CDR1 and CDR2 are SEHNR and FQNEAQ (reference sequence). The CDR3 has 14 residues. V was trimmed by 0 bases and J by 2 bases, leaving 7 bases between them. The CDR3 DNA is TGTGCCAGCAGCTTAGCCCAGGGAAACTATGGCTACACCTTC. It is translated as CASSLAQGNYGYTF.

CDR3 coding DNA: TGTGCCAGTAGTACTAGCGGGCAAGAGACCCAGTACTTC. Translating it yields CASSTSGQETQYF. The chain couples TRBV19 to TRBJ2-5; 8 bases match TRBD2. The trim removed 4 bases at V and 2 bases at J, leaving 0 bases unmatched. CDR3 length: 13 residues. CDR1 is LNHDA and CDR2 is SQIVND in the germline V gene (reference sequence).